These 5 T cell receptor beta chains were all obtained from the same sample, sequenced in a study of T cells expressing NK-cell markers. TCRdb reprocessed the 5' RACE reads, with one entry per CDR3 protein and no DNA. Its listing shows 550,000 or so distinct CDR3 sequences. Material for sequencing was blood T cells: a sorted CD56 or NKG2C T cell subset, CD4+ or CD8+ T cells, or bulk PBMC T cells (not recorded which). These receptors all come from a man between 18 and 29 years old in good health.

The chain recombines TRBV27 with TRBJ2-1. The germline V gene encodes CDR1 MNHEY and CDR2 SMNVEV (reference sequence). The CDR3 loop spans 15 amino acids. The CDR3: CASSLSSAVYNEQFF.

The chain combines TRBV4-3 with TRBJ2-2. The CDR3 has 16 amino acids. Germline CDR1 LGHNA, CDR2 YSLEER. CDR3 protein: CASSQYHTAVTGELFF.

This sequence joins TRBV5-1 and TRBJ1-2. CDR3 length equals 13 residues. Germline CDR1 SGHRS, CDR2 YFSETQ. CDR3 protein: CASSLTQGDGYTF.

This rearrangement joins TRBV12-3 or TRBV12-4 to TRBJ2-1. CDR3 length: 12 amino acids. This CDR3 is CASSLIWREQFF.

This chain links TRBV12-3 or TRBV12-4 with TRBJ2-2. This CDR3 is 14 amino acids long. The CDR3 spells CAIATRTNTGELFF.